This entry lists 18 T cell receptor beta chains sequenced from one sample in a study of siplizumab effects on memory and regulatory T cells. Profiling relied on immunoSEQ multiplex PCR, and the TCRdb table lists in-frame clones only, not all of them. Here the sample spans over 85,000 clones, around 90% being singletons. Sequencing was carried out using CD4+ T cells sorted from blood. The source is a human donor in good health.

CDR3 residues: CASSYYSPKNTEAFF. The CDR3, as DNA: TGCGCCAGCAGCTACTACTCCCCGAAGAACACTGAAGCTTTCTTT. The chain employs TRBV5-1 and TRBJ1-1; D is undetermined. The V and J ends lost 3 bases and 1 base respectively, with 13 bases between them. The CDR3 totals 15 residues. The germline V gene encodes CDR1 SGHRS and CDR2 YFSETQ.

The gene calls are TRBV9 and TRBJ2-1; 15 bases match TRBD2. This CDR3 is 17 amino acids long. In germline, CDR1 is SGDLS, CDR2 YYNGEE. V trimming: 3 bases; J trimming: 2 bases; junction bases outside the gene matches: 3. The CDR3 DNA sequence: TGTGCCAGCAGCGCCGGACTAGCGGGAGGGCCCTACAATGAGCAGTTCTTC. Protein: CASSAGLAGGPYNEQFF.

V usage is TRBV19 and J usage is TRBJ1-5; D gene uncertain. This CDR3 contains 15 residues. V was shortened by 5 bases and J by 2 bases, with 13 bases between the two germline ends. Per the germline V gene, CDR1 is LNHDA and CDR2 is SQIVND (reference sequence). The CDR3 coding sequence is TGTGCCAGTAGTCCCGTAGGAGCGGGCAATCAGCCCCAGCATTTT. This sequence encodes CASSPVGAGNQPQHF.

The J gene is TRBJ1-1, the V gene TRBV7-9, with D perhaps matching TRBD1 (5 bases). CDR3 length: 12 residues. Deletions cut 4 bases from V and 11 bases from J, with 14 bases between. Germline V gene data show CDR1 as SEHNR and CDR2 as FQNEAQ (reference sequence). CDR3 in amino acids: CASSSDRYWAFF. Written as DNA, the CDR3 is TGTGCCAGCAGCTCCGACAGATATTGGGCTTTCTTT. Filled out from reference TRBV7-9 and TRBJ1-1, the complete variable domain reads DTGVSQNPRHKITKRGQNVTFRCDPISEHNRLYWYRQTLGQGPEFLTYFQNEAQLEKSRLLSDRFSAERPKGSFSTLEIQRTEQGDSAMYLCASSSDRYWAFFGQGTRLTVV.

The rearrangement uses TRBV10-3 and TRBJ1-4; the D is unclear. This CDR3 spans 13 amino acids. The V gene's germline CDR1 is ENHRY and CDR2 SYGVKD. The ends were cut back, 4 bases at V and 1 base at J, with 4 bases in the middle. DNA for the CDR3: TGTGCCATCAGTGCCCTAACTAATGAAAAACTGTTTTTT. Encoded protein: CAISALTNEKLFF.

V is TRBV28 and J is TRBJ2-7, with TRBD2 matching over 10 bases. The J segment lost 5 bases and the V segment lost 5 bases, leaving 18 bases of the junction unmatched. Germline CDR1 MDHEN, CDR2 SYDVKM. The CDR3 length is 18 residues. The CDR3 DNA reads as TGTGCCAGCAGTCTCCCCGTTTTGTCTAGCGGGAGACGGAACGAGCAGTACTTC. This encodes CASSLPVLSSGRRNEQYF.

The chain links TRBV5-4 to TRBJ1-1; D ambiguous. The CDR3 length is 15 residues. Looked up from germline, CDR1 is SGHNT and CDR2 is YYREEE (reference sequence). Deletions cut 3 bases from V and 1 base from J, with 13 bases between. The CDR3 nucleotides read TGTGCCAGCAGCTCCAATAAGGGCAGGAACACTGAAGCTTTCTTT. Its protein is CASSSNKGRNTEAFF. The entire variable domain, with the rest obtained from reference TRBV5-4 and TRBJ1-1, is as follows: ETGVTQSPTHLIKTRGQQVTLRCSSQSGHNTVSWYQQALGQGPQFIFQYYREEENGRGNFPPRFSGLQFPNYSSELNVNALELDDSALYLCASSSNKGRNTEAFFGQGTRLTVV.

This rearrangement joins TRBV6-5 to TRBJ2-1, with D possibly TRBD2 on 6 matching bases. The CDR3 sequence is 15 residues long. Trimming took off 5 bases at V and 5 bases at J, with 16 bases between the two ends. The germline CDR1 and CDR2 sequences are MNHEY and SVGAGI. In nucleotides, the CDR3 is TGTGCCAGCAGTACCTACTCCCGGGGGAACAATGAGCAGTTCTTC. It encodes CASSTYSRGNNEQFF.

V usage is TRBV7-9 and J usage is TRBJ2-7; D is perhaps TRBD1 or TRBD2 (6 bases each). The CDR3 runs 15 residues. V lost 2 bases and J 6 bases, leaving 17 bases between the germline ends. Per germline, CDR1 SEHNR and CDR2 FQNEAQ (reference sequence). Here the CDR3 reads CASSLRGAVVGEQYF. The CDR3 region has the DNA TGTGCCAGCAGCTTAAGGGGGGCCGTAGTGGGCGAGCAGTACTTC.

The chain employs TRBV2 and TRBJ2-1; the D is unclear. The CDR3 is made up of 12 amino acids. V shed 1 base and J shed 9 bases, with 7 bases lying between them. Germline CDR1 reads SNHLY; CDR2 reads FYNNEI. The CDR3: CASSEGFSEQFF. The CDR3 DNA sequence: TGTGCCAGCAGTGAAGGATTTAGTGAGCAGTTCTTC.

This clone was seen once. This chain uses TRBV6-5 with TRBJ1-4, with TRBD1 matching over 8 bases. This CDR3 is built from 14 residues. Germline lookup yields CDR1 MNHEY and CDR2 SVGAGI. J was trimmed by 7 bases and V by 7 bases; bases with no gene match: 8. Written as DNA, the CDR3 is TGTGCCAGCAAGAAGCAGGGGGCGAGTGAAAAACTGTTTTTT. Amino acids: CASKKQGASEKLFF.

J is TRBJ1-5 and V is TRBV14; D is possibly TRBD1 (5 bases). CDR1 and CDR2 from the germline V gene are SGHDN and FVKESK. The CDR3 length is 13 residues. V was cut by 4 bases and J by 4 bases, with 8 bases left in between. CDR3 DNA: TGTGCCAGCAGCCCCCAGGGTAATCAGCCCCAGCATTTT. This translates into CASSPQGNQPQHF.

The rearrangement uses TRBV7-3 and TRBJ2-2, with 8 bases fitting TRBD2. The CDR3 is 15 amino acids. Unmatched junction bases numbered 3, after V lost 5 bases and J lost 1 base. From germline, CDR1 is SGHTA and CDR2 FQGTGA. The CDR3, as DNA: TGTGCCAGCAGCCCGGGACTAGTGAACACCGGGGAGCTGTTTTTT. Its protein is CASSPGLVNTGELFF.

This chain joins TRBV4-1 and TRBJ2-3; 7 bases are a match to TRBD2. The CDR3 length is 17 residues. Germline trimming cut 3 bases from V and 0 bases from J; bases unmatched to any gene: 9. Per germline, CDR1 MGHRA and CDR2 YSYEKL. The CDR3 nucleotides read TGCGCCAGCAGCCAGATTCCTAGCGGCACTAGCACAGATACGCAGTATTTT. This codes for CASSQIPSGTSTDTQYF.

This clone turned up a few times. CDR3 residues: CASSLLNTEAFF. The DNA of the CDR3 is TGTGCCAGCAGCTTATTGAACACTGAAGCTTTCTTT. The chain carries TRBV7-2 and TRBJ1-1; D is unresolved. V was cut by 2 bases and J by 0 bases, with 1 base left in between. The CDR3 contains 12 residues. Germline loops: CDR1 SGHTA, CDR2 FQGNSA.

The V gene is TRBV7-9, the J gene TRBJ2-1; TRBD2 aligns across 7 bases. Germline V gene data show CDR1 as SEHNR and CDR2 as FQNEAQ (reference sequence). V trimming: 3 bases; J trimming: 2 bases; junction bases outside the gene matches: 7. The CDR3 runs to 16 residues. CDR3 amino acids: CASSFLTSGAYNEQFF. CDR3 in DNA: TGTGCCAGCAGCTTTTTGACCAGCGGGGCCTACAATGAGCAGTTCTTC.

The chain is built from TRBV5-4 and TRBJ2-3; 7 bases match TRBD2. After removal of 7 bases from V and 10 bases from J, the junction contained 12 bases not matched to a gene. CDR3 length: 13 residues. CDR1 SGHNT and CDR2 YYREEE come from the germline V gene (reference sequence). The DNA for the CDR3 is TGTGCCAGCTTAGACAGAGGCGGGAGTGCGCAGTATTTT. Residues: CASLDRGGSAQYF.

This clone has only one observation. The rearrangement links TRBV7-8 to TRBJ1-4; D is possibly TRBD1 (5 bases). CDR3 length: 13 amino acids. CDR1 is SGHVS, CDR2 FQNEAQ, per germline. Trimming stripped 6 bases from V and 9 bases from J, with 14 bases between. DNA of the CDR3: TGTGCCAGCAGTTCCCAGATGGGACAAAAACTGTTTTTT. This encodes CASSSQMGQKLFF. The full variable domain, its missing parts supplied by reference TRBV7-8 and TRBJ1-4, is GAGVSQSPRYKVAKRGQDVALRCDPISGHVSLFWYQQALGQGPEFLTYFQNEAQLDKSGLPSDRFFAERPEGSVSTLKIQRTQQEDSAVYLCASSSQMGQKLFFGSGTQLSVL.